This is a list of T cell receptor beta chains from one sample in a study of neoadjuvant nivolumab and ipilimumab in lung cancer. Libraries were prepared by immunoSEQ multiplex PCR; TCRdb keeps only in-frame clonotypes and omits some of them. The sample holds tens of thousands of clones, 89% seen once. This sample comprised peripheral blood, obtained before neoadjuvant nivolumab, alone or with ipilimumab. The receptors derive from an adult with non-small cell lung cancer. The CDR3 runs from the conserved cysteine through the conserved F or W. The order of the fields is V gene, J gene, CDR3 protein.

TRBV7-9	TRBJ1-1	CASSFGGGDTEAFF
TRBV4-3	TRBJ2-3	CASSRASEITDTQYF
TRBV5-1	TRBJ1-1	CASSSGTGHTEAFF
TRBV7-8	TRBJ2-1	CASSGRASGIWYEQFF
TRBV19	TRBJ2-1	CASSIAGFEQFF
TRBV7-2	TRBJ1-2	CASSLAPPKQLAYGYTF
TRBV5-1	TRBJ1-1	CASSLGRVNTEAFF
TRBV5-1	TRBJ2-7	CASSRLGDRDREQYF
TRBV7-9	TRBJ1-3	CASSPYRGAGNTIYF
TRBV19	TRBJ1-5	CASSPSNQPQHF
TRBV6-6	TRBJ1-2	CATWTGIFYGYTF
TRBV5-5	TRBJ2-7	CASSPGLAGPYEQYF
TRBV4-1	TRBJ1-1	CASSQDTGKAFF
TRBV19	TRBJ2-7	CASSIRGAVYEQYF
TRBV25-1	TRBJ2-7	CASSSGAPVEQYF
TRBV7-9	TRBJ1-1	CASSSSTEVAFF
TRBV27	TRBJ2-7	CASSFGTGTYEQYF
TRBV9	TRBJ1-2	CASSPGPNYGYTF
TRBV27	TRBJ2-7	CASSPHSYEQYF
TRBV5-1	TRBJ2-1	CASSLRDVYNEQFF
TRBV30	TRBJ2-6	CAWDPAGASGANVLTF
TRBV5-4	TRBJ1-1	CASSLSVSETEAFF
TRBV6-1	TRBJ2-5	CASSDARTSDAQETQYF
TRBV6-1	TRBJ1-1	CASSGPLNTEAFF
TRBV13	TRBJ2-3	CASSYRTSGKTDTQYF
TRBV11-2	TRBJ2-7	CASSLDRGYEQYF
TRBV15	TRBJ2-3	CATSSGRERSTDTQYF
TRBV30	TRBJ1-5	CASGGGNQPQHF
TRBV10-3	TRBJ2-7	CAIRDTSNLGEQYF
TRBV6-1	TRBJ2-7	CASIAQPYEQYF
TRBV2	TRBJ2-5	CASGQGSQETQYF
TRBV14	TRBJ2-1	CASSDTSGGYNEQFF
TRBV27	TRBJ2-1	CASTRLAGGTYNEQFF
TRBV2	TRBJ2-3	CASSGAGGADTQYF
TRBV5-4	TRBJ2-1	CASSARRVDNEQFF
TRBV7-6	TRBJ2-2	CASSSSSGRVGELFF
TRBV7-2	TRBJ2-7	CASSRTRGSYEQYF
TRBV27	TRBJ2-1	CASRLQGAGYNEQFF
TRBV5-1	TRBJ2-7	CASSLGYEQYF
TRBV5-4	TRBJ2-1	CASTMGLSYNEQFF
TRBV4-2	TRBJ1-1	CASSQVGRGGNKNTEAFF
TRBV18	TRBJ2-7	CASSLGQYYEQYF
TRBV28	TRBJ2-1	CASSPRTSYNEQFF
TRBV11-3	TRBJ2-1	CASSEGLDPNEQFF
TRBV5-1	TRBJ1-1	CASSLERLFRDTEAFF